The 3 T cell receptor beta chains listed next were all sequenced from one sample in a study of OX40 agonist ivuxolimab in advanced cancers. Libraries were prepared through the immunoSEQ multiplex PCR assay. TCRdb took over this immuneACCESS table, retaining in-frame rearrangements with V and J assigned. Such tables are incomplete; in checked studies, under half of the missing clones stem from an unresolved V gene, and the remainder is unexplained. This sample is represented by tens of thousands of clones; less than 90% of them were singletons. The leading ten clones occupy approximately 3.5% of the sample. This specimen was CD4+ or CD8+ T cells sorted from blood, taken in a trial of the OX40 agonist ivuxolimab. The receptor source for this set is an adult with an advanced solid tumor such as melanoma, head and neck, liver or kidney cancer.

This clone is a singleton in its sample. V gene TRBV5-1 combines with J gene TRBJ2-3, with 15 bases that match TRBD2. Germline V gives CDR1 SGHRS, CDR2 YFSETQ. The CDR3 is 18 amino acids. The trim removed 3 bases at V and 0 bases at J, leaving 5 bases unmatched. Here the CDR3 DNA reads TGCGCCAGCAGCTCGGGACTAGCGGGGGGTACGAGCACAGATACGCAGTATTTT. As protein: CASSSGLAGGTSTDTQYF.

This chain connects TRBV28 to TRBJ1-1; maybe TRBD1 (5 bases). Germline V lookup: CDR1 MDHEN, CDR2 SYDVKM. The V end lost 5 bases, the J end lost 7 bases, and 20 bases lay between the germline ends. The CDR3 has 15 amino acids. CDR3 coding DNA: TGTGCCAGCAGTCCCCCTCTTGGGGGGAAGGATGAAGCTTTCTTT. Protein: CASSPPLGGKDEAFF.

This rearrangement joins TRBV11-3 to TRBJ2-7, with 10 nucleotides matching TRBD1. From germline, CDR1 is SGHNT and CDR2 YENEEA. The CDR3 contains 15 residues. Trimming removed 2 bases from V and 5 bases from J; junction bases left unmatched: 6. The CDR3, as DNA: TGTGCCAGCAGCTTAACCCCGGGACAGGGGAACGAGCAGTACTTC. It codes for CASSLTPGQGNEQYF.